The 25 T cell receptor beta chains given below trace back to one sample, sequenced in a study of T cells after yellow fever vaccination. From the 5' RACE reads, TCRdb called clonotypes with MiXCR, one entry per CDR3 protein. The sample yields 200,000 to 300,000 distinct CDR3 sequences, approximately 3.5% seen once. Sequences were derived from PBMCs, sampled 15 days after the yellow fever booster vaccination. The receptor set was obtained from a man in his late teens or twenties who received the YFV17D yellow fever vaccine.

This clonotype was found many times. This rearrangement joins TRBV12-3 or TRBV12-4 to TRBJ1-2; no clear D gene. Trimming removed 10 bases at V and 8 bases at J, with 5 bases between. The length of the CDR3 is 8 residues. CDR3 amino acids: CANEGYTF. The CDR3 DNA sequence: TGTGCCAATGAGGGCTACACCTTC.

In this sample, this clonotype turned up many times. The genes are TRBV5-1 and TRBJ2-7; D is unresolved. Deletions cut 0 bases from V and 5 bases from J, with 6 bases between. The germline V gene encodes CDR1 SGHRS and CDR2 YFSETQ. The CDR3 totals 12 residues. The CDR3: CASSLVGDEQYF. CDR3 nucleotide sequence: TGCGCCAGCAGCTTGGTGGGTGACGAGCAGTACTTC.

This clonotype has at least ten counts. CDR3 in DNA: TGTGCCAGCAGCCCCATATATAGCAATCAGCCCCAGCATTTT. It translates to CASSPIYSNQPQHF. The chain recombines TRBV7-2 with TRBJ1-5, with no clear D. Germline assignment: CDR1 SGHTA and CDR2 FQGNSA. This CDR3 has 14 residues. Between the trimmed V and J ends, which lost 5 bases and 0 bases, there was a span of 8 bases.

This clonotype was counted many times. The chain joins TRBV29-1 to TRBJ2-7, with a weak D call TRBD2 (5 bases). Germline CDR1 is SQVTM and CDR2 is ANQGSEA. The CDR3 runs 11 residues. The ends were cut back, 7 bases at V and 2 bases at J, with 9 bases in the middle. The CDR3 reads CSATSTYEQYF. CDR3 coding DNA: TGCAGCGCCACTAGTACCTACGAGCAGTACTTC.

The sample holds many counts of this clonotype. The rearrangement joins TRBV15 to TRBJ2-1; perhaps TRBD2 as D (5 bases). Germline V gene lookup returns CDR1 LNHNV and CDR2 YYDKDF (reference sequence). The CDR3 contains 15 residues. The V end lost 0 bases, the J end lost 9 bases, and 15 bases lay between the germline ends. This CDR3 reads CATSRDRQVAGEQFF. DNA of the CDR3: TGTGCCACCAGCAGAGATAGGCAGGTGGCGGGTGAGCAGTTCTTC.

This clonotype was counted many times. V is TRBV7-9 and J is TRBJ1-6; D not certain. Germline-derived CDR1 and CDR2 are SEHNR and FQNEAQ (reference sequence). Trimming pared 2 bases from V and 10 bases from J, leaving 6 bases between. The CDR3 is 12 amino acids. CDR3 sequence (DNA): TGTGCCAGCAGCTTATTGGGATCACCCCTCCACTTT. This codes for CASSLLGSPLHF.

The table lists this clonotype with many counts. The genes are TRBV12-3 or TRBV12-4 and TRBJ1-6; maybe TRBD1 (5 bases). The CDR3 is made up of 14 amino acids. The V gene lost 3 bases and the J gene lost 7 bases, with 10 bases spanning the gap. The DNA of the CDR3 is TGTGCCAGCAGTTTCCAACAGGCAAATTCACCCCTCCACTTT. Its protein is CASSFQQANSPLHF.

This clonotype was detected ten times or more. This chain uses TRBV27 with TRBJ2-7; D ambiguous. Germline V CDR1 and CDR2: MNHEY, SMNVEV (reference sequence). CDR3 length equals 14 residues. Trimming took 7 bases from V and 3 from J, leaving 16 bases between them. CDR3 bases: TGTGCCAGCAACAGAAAGGGCCCTAGCTACGAGCAGTACTTC. Translating it yields CASNRKGPSYEQYF.

This clonotype was seen ten or more times. V gene TRBV27 combines with J gene TRBJ2-3, with 7 bases fitting TRBD1. CDR1 MNHEY and CDR2 SMNVEV come from the germline V gene (reference sequence). V dropped 5 bases and J dropped 2; count of bases not matched to a gene: 4. CDR3 length: 14 amino acids. The CDR3 loop is CASSPGTDTDTQYF. The DNA of the CDR3 is TGTGCCAGCAGTCCCGGGACAGACACAGATACGCAGTATTTT.

This clonotype was recorded many times. The chain employs TRBV19 and TRBJ1-6, with 7 bases identical to TRBD1. V trimming: 11 bases; J trimming: 7 bases; junction bases outside the gene matches: 14. Germline assignment: CDR1 LNHDA and CDR2 SQIVND (reference sequence). This CDR3 spans 15 amino acids. Written as DNA, the CDR3 is TGTGCCTCCACCGGGACAGCGATGATCAATTCACCCCTCCACTTT. Its translation is CASTGTAMINSPLHF.

This clonotype appeared many times. This sequence joins TRBV14 and TRBJ1-3; TRBD1 is a possible D gene (5 bases). The CDR3 spans 14 residues. Germline-derived CDR1 and CDR2 are SGHDN and FVKESK. Between the trimmed V and J ends, which lost 2 bases and 2 bases, there was a span of 7 bases. The DNA of the CDR3 is TGTGCCAGCAGCCAACGGGGGGCTGGAAACACCATATATTTT. The encoded protein is CASSQRGAGNTIYF.

This clonotype appeared many times. The V gene is TRBV5-1, the J gene TRBJ1-1; 8 bases fit TRBD1. V lost 4 bases to trimming and J lost 1 base; unmatched junction nucleotides: 9. The germline V gene encodes CDR1 SGHRS and CDR2 YFSETQ. This CDR3 has 16 amino acids. CDR3 region: CASSVRWTGPNTEAFF. The CDR3 DNA sequence: TGCGCCAGCAGCGTAAGGTGGACAGGGCCGAACACTGAAGCTTTCTTT.

This clonotype came up many times. This chain joins TRBV12-5 and TRBJ2-3; D not certain. The V end was cut by 1 base, the J end by 0 bases, with 8 bases between. The CDR3 covers 15 residues. From germline, CDR1 is LGHNT and CDR2 FRNRAP. The CDR3 nucleotides are TGTGCTAGTGGTTTGGGAACAACTAGCACAGATACGCAGTATTTT. Translated, it gives CASGLGTTSTDTQYF.

This clonotype has a count of ten or more. The CDR3 DNA sequence: TGTGCCAGCGTCTCGGACCCGGGACGGGAGAGGATATCCACAGATACGCAGTATTTT. Its translation is CASVSDPGRERISTDTQYF. This rearrangement joins TRBV21-1 to TRBJ2-3; whether TRBD1, the table's D call, matches the DNA was not checked. TRBV21-1 is termed a pseudogene. The CDR3 is 19 residues long.

This clonotype was detected many times. The chain recombines TRBV5-1 with TRBJ2-7; 8 bases map to TRBD1. The germline CDR1 and CDR2 sequences are SGHRS and YFSETQ. V was pared by 4 bases and J by 2 bases, with 11 bases of the junction left unmatched. This CDR3 spans 16 amino acids. CDR3 in DNA: TGCGCCAGCAGCACCGGGACAGGCCTGGGGGCCTACGAGCAGTACTTC. This sequence encodes CASSTGTGLGAYEQYF.

At least ten counts were recorded for this clonotype. DNA for the CDR3: TGTGCCACCCGTGACAGCGGCGTCTACGAGCAGTACGTC. It codes for CATRDSGVYEQYV. This chain connects TRBV10-3 to TRBJ2-7, with D possibly being TRBD1 or TRBD2 (5 bases each). The CDR3 extends over 13 amino acids. The V and J ends lost 10 bases and 3 bases respectively, with 16 bases between them. Germline V CDR1 and CDR2: ENHRY, SYGVKD.

This clonotype was detected many times. The CDR3 DNA reads TGTGCCAGCAGCTTGGGGGGGAGGGTTGGAAAACTGTTTTTT. It encodes CASSLGGRVGKLFF. This chain links TRBV7-2 with TRBJ1-4; tentatively, D is TRBD1 (5 bases). The CDR3 contains 14 residues. Germline CDR1 reads SGHTA; CDR2 reads FQGNSA. Trimming pared 3 bases from V and 10 bases from J, leaving 15 bases between.

This clonotype was seen ten or more times. The chain combines TRBV5-4 with TRBJ2-3; D is unclear. The germline V gene has CDR1 SGHNT and CDR2 YYREEE (reference sequence). The CDR3 contains 13 residues. Trimming left V 4 bases short and J 8 bases short, with 14 bases between. CDR3 nucleotide sequence: TGTGCCAGCAGCAGTGACCCGGGCGGTACGCAGTATTTT. Amino acids: CASSSDPGGTQYF.

The sample holds many counts of this clonotype. This sequence joins TRBV19 and TRBJ2-2; D perhaps matches TRBD1 (6 bases). Germline V gives CDR1 LNHDA, CDR2 SQIVND (reference sequence). Trimming pared 3 bases from V and 5 bases from J, leaving 10 bases between. This CDR3 spans 14 amino acids. This CDR3 reads CASSIWGQTGELFF. The CDR3 DNA reads as TGTGCCAGTAGTATCTGGGGGCAAACCGGGGAGCTGTTTTTT.

This clonotype was found many times. The chain recombines TRBV6-5 with TRBJ2-7; D call uncertain. CDR1 MNHEY and CDR2 SVGAGI come from the germline V gene. V lost 3 bases, J lost 0 bases, and 15 bases lay in between. The CDR3 is 16 residues long. In nucleotides, the CDR3 is TGTGCCAGCAGTTATCCTAGGCGCATCGCCTCCTACGAGCAGTACGTC. Translation: CASSYPRRIASYEQYV.

This clonotype has more than one count but fewer than ten. In nucleotides, the CDR3 is TGTGCCAGCAGCACATCTAACGACGGGGAGCTGTTTTTT. This sequence encodes CASSTSNDGELFF. The chain uses TRBV6-4 and TRBJ2-2; the D is unclear. V lost 6 bases and J 7 bases, leaving 12 bases between the germline ends. Germline loops: CDR1 MRHNA, CDR2 SNTAGT. CDR3 length equals 13 residues.

Many counts were recorded for this clonotype. One junction end disagrees with the germline gene, perhaps due to a read error. The genes are TRBV4-1 and TRBJ2-1; 10 bases are a match to TRBD2. This CDR3 comprises 16 residues. The germline V gene encodes CDR1 MGHRA and CDR2 YSYEKL. The CDR3 DNA is TGCGCCAGCAGCCCCCCCCAGGCTAGCGGGGGCTCCACGCTCGACTTC. Its translation is CASSPPQASGGSTLDF.

The chain links TRBV3-2 to TRBJ2-3; the D call TRBD1 from the table was never checked on the DNA. TRBV3-2 is a pseudogene. The CDR3 has 13 residues. Here the CDR3 DNA reads TGTGCCAGCAGCCCAACCCGGGCCGATACGCAGTATTTT. This codes for CASSPTRADTQYF.

In this sample, this clonotype turned up many times. The chain links TRBV7-2 to TRBJ2-5; the D gene could be TRBD1 or TRBD2 (6 bases each). V lost 5 bases and J lost 5, with 15 bases in between. Germline loops: CDR1 SGHTA, CDR2 FQGNSA. This CDR3 has 14 residues. This CDR3 is CASSPVGGGETQYF. The CDR3 nucleotides read TGTGCCAGCAGCCCAGTGGGGGGCGGGGAGACCCAGTACTTC.

At least ten counts were recorded for this clonotype. The chain recombines TRBV5-1 with TRBJ1-1; D is unclear. The CDR3 totals 15 residues. V was pared by 5 bases and J by 4 bases, with 18 bases between. The germline CDR1 and CDR2 sequences are SGHRS and YFSETQ. The CDR3 is CASSSLMGGSTEAFF. CDR3 DNA: TGCGCCAGCAGTTCGCTAATGGGAGGGAGCACTGAAGCTTTCTTT.